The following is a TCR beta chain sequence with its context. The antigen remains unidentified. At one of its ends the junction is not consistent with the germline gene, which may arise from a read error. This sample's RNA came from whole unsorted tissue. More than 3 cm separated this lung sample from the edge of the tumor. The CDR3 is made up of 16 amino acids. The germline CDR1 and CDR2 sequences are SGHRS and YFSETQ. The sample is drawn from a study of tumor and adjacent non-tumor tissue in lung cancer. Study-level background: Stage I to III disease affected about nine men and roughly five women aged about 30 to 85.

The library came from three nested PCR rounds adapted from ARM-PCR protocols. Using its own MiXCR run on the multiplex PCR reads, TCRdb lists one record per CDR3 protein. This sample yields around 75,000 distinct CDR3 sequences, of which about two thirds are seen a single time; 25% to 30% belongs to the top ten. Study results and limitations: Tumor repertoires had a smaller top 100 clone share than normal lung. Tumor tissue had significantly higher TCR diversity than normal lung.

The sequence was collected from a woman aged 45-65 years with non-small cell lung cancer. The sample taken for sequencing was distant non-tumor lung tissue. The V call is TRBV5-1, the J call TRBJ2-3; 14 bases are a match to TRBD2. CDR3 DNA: TGCACCAGCAGCTTGGGGACTAGCGGGAGCTCCGATACGCAGTATTTT. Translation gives CTSSLGTSGSSDTQYF.